These 24 T cell receptor beta chains were all obtained from the same sample, sequenced in a study of monozygotic twins with inflammatory bowel disease. From its re-call of the 5' RACE reads, TCRdb lists each CDR3 protein once, without DNA. This table holds nearly 450,000 distinct CDR3 sequences. Sequenced: blood. Receptors were obtained from a human donor with ulcerative colitis or Crohn's disease, or a healthy co-twin of an affected twin (not recorded which).

The V and J genes are TRBV14 and TRBJ1-1. The CDR3 has 15 residues. Germline V CDR1 and CDR2: SGHDN, FVKESK. This CDR3 reads CASSAGREMNTEAFF.

V is TRBV29-1 and J is TRBJ2-2; with no DNA, the TCRdb D assignment of TRBD1 cannot be verified. CDR1 and CDR2 from the germline V gene are SQVTM and ANQGSEA. The CDR3 loop spans 11 amino acids. The CDR3 loop reads CSVNSGGGLFF.

The chain is built from TRBV10-3 and TRBJ1-5; the TRBD1 assignment by TCRdb is unverifiable without DNA. Germline CDR1 reads ENHRY; CDR2 reads SYGVKD. The CDR3 contains 13 residues. CDR3 protein: CATRDLEAQPQHF.

The chain joins TRBV7-2 to TRBJ1-2; no DNA is available, so the TRBD1 call from TCRdb remains unchecked. The CDR3 covers 13 residues. Germline V gene data show CDR1 as SGHTA and CDR2 as FQGNSA. CDR3 in amino acids: CASSHLTGNGYTF.

The chain links TRBV3-1 to TRBJ1-6; TCRdb returns TRBD1, unconfirmable since there is no DNA. Germline lookup yields CDR1 LGHDT and CDR2 YNNKEL (reference sequence). There are 16 residues in the CDR3. CDR3 sequence reads: CASSHFRDTYNSPLHF.

V is TRBV24-1 and J is TRBJ2-7; the D call from TCRdb, TRBD1, cannot be confirmed without DNA. This CDR3 has 14 amino acids. Germline lookup yields CDR1 KGHDR and CDR2 SFDVKD. CDR3 region: CATNLTGEDYEQYF.

The rearrangement uses TRBV4-1 and TRBJ2-3; TCRdb gives TRBD2 as the D gene, but with no DNA this cannot be confirmed. Per germline, CDR1 MGHRA and CDR2 YSYEKL. The CDR3 runs 16 residues. Here the CDR3 reads CASSRSTSPYTDTQYF.

This rearrangement joins TRBV5-1 to TRBJ1-5; absent DNA, TCRdb's TRBD1 call cannot be checked. The CDR3 is 13 residues long. Germline V gene sequence: CDR1 SGHRS, CDR2 YFSETQ. This CDR3 reads CASTLDPGQPQHF. The whole variable domain, remainder taken from reference TRBV5-1 and TRBJ1-5, is KAGVTQTPRYLIKTRGQQVTLSCSPISGHRSVSWYQQTPGQGLQFLFEYFSETQRNKGNFPGRFSGRQFSNSRSEMNVSTLELGDSALYLCASTLDPGQPQHFGDGTRLSIL.

This sequence joins TRBV7-8 and TRBJ2-1; TCRdb's D call of TRBD1 is untestable without DNA. This CDR3 comprises 17 residues. Germline CDR1 SGHVS, CDR2 FQNEAQ. Here the CDR3 reads CASSLEGGMISYNEQFF.

V and J are TRBV9 and TRBJ2-1; TCRdb selects TRBD1, and the lack of DNA leaves this call unchecked. CDR3 length equals 15 residues. CDR1 is SGDLS and CDR2 is YYNGEE in the germline V gene. CDR3: CASSVVGGSYNEQFF. Using reference TRBV9 and TRBJ2-1 for the parts outside the CDR3, the full variable domain is DSGVTQTPKHLITATGQRVTLRCSPRSGDLSVYWYQQSLDQGLQFLIQYYNGEERAKGNILERFSAQQFPDLHSELNLSSLELGDSALYFCASSVVGGSYNEQFFGPGTRLTVL.

The chain employs TRBV27 and TRBJ2-1. The V gene's germline CDR1 is MNHEY and CDR2 SMNVEV (reference sequence). The CDR3 totals 13 residues. CDR3 in amino acids: CASSFLSGREQFF.

The chain uses TRBV5-1 and TRBJ2-3; TCRdb gives TRBD1 as the D gene, but with no DNA this cannot be confirmed. This CDR3 spans 15 amino acids. Germline-derived CDR1 and CDR2 are SGHRS and YFSETQ. The CDR3 sequence is CASSRSGLYTDTQYF.

V and J are TRBV7-8 and TRBJ2-1; with no DNA, the TCRdb D assignment of TRBD2 cannot be verified. Germline lookup yields CDR1 SGHVS and CDR2 FQNEAQ. The CDR3 sequence is 16 residues long. CDR3 protein: CASSLGPVRGINEQFF.

The chain carries TRBV7-2 and TRBJ1-5; TCRdb picks TRBD1, but there is no DNA to check that call. The CDR3 runs to 16 residues. CDR1 and CDR2 from the germline V gene are SGHTA and FQGNSA. CDR3 sequence: CASSLVGTEGNQPQHF.

The genes are TRBV4-1 and TRBJ1-2; TCRdb lists TRBD1, though no DNA is available to test this call. CDR3 length: 17 amino acids. Germline CDR1 is MGHRA and CDR2 is YSYEKL. The CDR3 is CASSEEILTGAFSGYTF.

This chain connects TRBV20-1 to TRBJ2-3. There are 15 residues in the CDR3. Germline V gene data show CDR1 as DFQATT and CDR2 as SNEGSKA (reference sequence). CDR3 in amino acids: CSARDTKGNTDTQYF.

The J gene is TRBJ2-2, the V gene TRBV11-2. Germline values: CDR1 SGHAT, CDR2 FQNNGV. The CDR3 loop spans 13 amino acids. This CDR3 reads CASSLQETGELFF.

The chain joins TRBV5-1 to TRBJ2-3; TCRdb's D call of TRBD2 is untestable without DNA. Germline-derived CDR1 and CDR2 are SGHRS and YFSETQ. The CDR3 covers 19 residues. CDR3 in amino acids: CASSLGDLERLANGDTQYF.

The chain joins TRBV3-1 to TRBJ1-1; TCRdb outputs TRBD1, but without DNA this stays unchecked. Germline values: CDR1 LGHDT, CDR2 YNNKEL (reference sequence). The CDR3 length is 14 residues. CDR3 protein: CASSPGQATSEAFF.

The V and J genes are TRBV5-1 and TRBJ2-2. Germline values: CDR1 SGHRS, CDR2 YFSETQ. The CDR3 has 15 residues. CDR3 amino acids: CASSLNPSLTGELFF.

V gene TRBV5-1 combines with J gene TRBJ2-5. Germline V gene lookup returns CDR1 SGHRS and CDR2 YFSETQ. The CDR3 consists of 13 residues. This chain's CDR3 is CASSSGVKETQYF.

The chain carries TRBV5-1 and TRBJ2-2; with no DNA, the TCRdb D assignment of TRBD2 cannot be verified. The CDR3 runs to 15 residues. CDR1 and CDR2 from the germline V gene are SGHRS and YFSETQ. The CDR3 here is CASSLDGTRTGELFF.

The chain has TRBV20-1 and TRBJ1-5. Germline-derived CDR1 and CDR2 are DFQATT and SNEGSKA (reference sequence). CDR3 length: 13 residues. The CDR3 region is CSASGSDIQPQHF.

The chain uses TRBV7-9 and TRBJ2-7; TCRdb's D gene call, TRBD1, goes unchecked for lack of DNA. Germline V gene data show CDR1 as SEHNR and CDR2 as FQNEAQ (reference sequence). The CDR3 has 14 amino acids. The chain's CDR3 is CASSLGVTLDEQYF.